Below, 24 T cell receptor beta chains from the same sample are listed, as sequenced in a study of cytomegalovirus exposure and HLA in healthy donors. The primer mix had 60 Vbeta and 13 Jbeta primers. Clones were read by immunoSEQ multiplex PCR, and TCRdb kept only the in-frame ones, dropping some. The sample holds approximately 280,000 clones, roughly 90% seen once. The source material was PBMCs. These TCRs come from a woman aged 18-29 years in good health and CMV-seronegative.

The genes are TRBV7-8 and TRBJ1-1; D not certain. This CDR3 spans 14 amino acids. CDR1 is SGHVS, CDR2 FQNEAQ, per germline. Deletions cut 0 bases from V and 5 bases from J, with 10 bases between. The CDR3 bases are TGTGCCAGCAGCTTAGCCTCAGGATGGACTGAAGCTTTCTTT. The encoded protein is CASSLASGWTEAFF. The variable domain in full, completed from reference TRBV7-8 and TRBJ1-1, reads GAGVSQSPRYKVAKRGQDVALRCDPISGHVSLFWYQQALGQGPEFLTYFQNEAQLDKSGLPSDRFFAERPEGSVSTLKIQRTQQEDSAVYLCASSLASGWTEAFFGQGTRLTVV.

This clone was detected only a few times. The rearrangement joins TRBV9 to TRBJ2-1; D is perhaps TRBD2 (6 bases). The germline V gene has CDR1 SGDLS and CDR2 YYNGEE. CDR3 length: 17 amino acids. V gave up 3 bases and J gave up 10 bases, with 26 bases separating them. The CDR3 DNA is TGTGCCAGCAGCGCGTCAACACTGGTCACTAGCCCGGTGGAGCAGTTCTTC. This encodes CASSASTLVTSPVEQFF.

This clone has a single count. The J gene is TRBJ1-4, the V gene TRBV6-1; 9 bases map to TRBD1. Trimming at V came to 6 bases and at J to 6 bases, leaving 5 bases not matched to a gene. Germline V gene lookup returns CDR1 MNHNS and CDR2 SASEGT. The CDR3 is 14 residues long. In DNA form, the CDR3 reads TGTGCCAGCAGCCCACAGGGGGCTTATGAAAAACTGTTTTTT. Protein: CASSPQGAYEKLFF.

The chain recombines TRBV6-5 with TRBJ2-7; D unclear. V lost 5 bases to trimming and J lost 3 bases, with 14 bases between them. The CDR3 sequence is 14 residues long. Looked up from germline, CDR1 is MNHEY and CDR2 is SVGAGI. CDR3 loop: CASSISYRVYEQYF. The CDR3, as DNA: TGTGCCAGCAGTATCTCGTATAGAGTCTACGAGCAGTACTTC.

This chain joins TRBV9 and TRBJ2-7, with D perhaps TRBD2 (5 bases). CDR1 and CDR2 from the germline V gene are SGDLS and YYNGEE. V dropped 0 bases and J dropped 2 bases, with 9 bases sitting between them. CDR3 length: 14 amino acids. CDR3 in DNA: TGTGCCAGCAGCGTAGGAGGGTTCGCCTACGAGCAGTACTTC. It specifies CASSVGGFAYEQYF.

This chain connects TRBV29-1 to TRBJ1-2; D is uncertain. Trimming cost V 4 bases and J 8 bases, with 8 bases left between them. Germline-derived CDR1 and CDR2 are SQVTM and ANQGSEA. The CDR3 length is 10 residues. The CDR3 coding sequence is TGCAGCGTTGGCGAGGGCGGCTACACCTTC. Translation: CSVGEGGYTF.

The genes are TRBV18 and TRBJ1-1; unclear D gene. Germline V gene lookup returns CDR1 KGHSH and CDR2 LQKENI. The CDR3 loop spans 16 amino acids. Between the trimmed V and J ends, which lost 1 base and 3 bases, there was a span of 15 bases. The CDR3 here is CASSPLLGGSHTEAFF. The CDR3 DNA sequence: TGTGCCAGCTCACCACTCCTGGGAGGGTCGCACACTGAAGCTTTCTTT.

The chain has TRBV12-5 and TRBJ1-2, with 12 bases matching TRBD1. The CDR3 has 21 residues. Trimming at V came to 1 base and at J to 0 bases, leaving 15 bases not matched to a gene. CDR1 and CDR2 (germline): LGHNT, FRNRAP. The CDR3 is CASGLEVGQGALVGANYGYTF. The CDR3 region has the DNA TGTGCTAGTGGTTTGGAGGTGGGACAGGGGGCGTTAGTGGGGGCTAACTATGGCTACACCTTC.

The chain combines TRBV9 with TRBJ2-2; TRBD2 matches at 10 bases. Germline V CDR1 and CDR2: SGDLS, YYNGEE. V lost 5 bases and J lost 5; bases outside the gene matches: 12. The CDR3 contains 17 residues. CDR3 sequence: CASRKGVAGGATGELFF. The DNA for the CDR3 is TGTGCCAGCAGGAAAGGAGTAGCGGGGGGAGCGACCGGGGAGCTGTTTTTT.

The gene calls are TRBV13 and TRBJ1-5; 8 bases agree with TRBD1. The CDR3 extends over 16 amino acids. V was pared by 2 bases and J by 2 bases, with 5 bases of the junction left unmatched. Germline assignment: CDR1 PRHDT and CDR2 FYEKMQ (reference sequence). The CDR3 bases are TGTGCCAGCAGCTTATGGTCGACAGGGGGCAATCAGCCCCAGCATTTT. Residues: CASSLWSTGGNQPQHF.

CDR3 in amino acids: CASRAGLVGGELFF. For the CDR3, the DNA is TGTGCCAGCAGAGCAGGATTAGTTGGCGGGGAGCTGTTTTTT. This chain links TRBV6-4 with TRBJ2-2; D gene uncertain. The CDR3 loop spans 14 amino acids. Trimming cost V 6 bases and J 7 bases, with 15 bases left between them. Germline V gene lookup returns CDR1 MRHNA and CDR2 SNTAGT.

Here the CDR3 DNA reads TGCGCCAGCAGCCTTCAGGGGGTAGAGGAGACCCAGTACTTC. This codes for CASSLQGVEETQYF. V and J are TRBV4-1 and TRBJ2-5; 7 bases line up with TRBD1. The CDR3 has 14 amino acids. Looked up from germline, CDR1 is MGHRA and CDR2 is YSYEKL. The V gene end was trimmed by 4 bases and the J gene end by 5 bases; junction bases not matched to a gene: 7.

This clone was detected only a few times. The gene calls are TRBV25-1 and TRBJ1-1; TRBD1 matches at 9 bases. This CDR3 is built from 17 residues. Germline V gene data show CDR1 as MGHDK and CDR2 as SYGVNS. V shed 4 bases and J 0 bases; nucleotides not matched to a gene: 9. The CDR3 DNA sequence: TGTGCCAGCAGTGGATCCAAGGGGGACAGGGTGAACACTGAAGCTTTCTTT. This translates into CASSGSKGDRVNTEAFF.

V gene TRBV7-9 combines with J gene TRBJ2-1; 10 nucleotides align to TRBD2. Looked up from germline, CDR1 is SEHNR and CDR2 is FQNEAQ (reference sequence). Trimming cost V 7 bases and J 5 bases; bases outside gene matches: 14. This CDR3 comprises 17 residues. The DNA for the CDR3 is TGTGCCAGCACCTCCCTAGCGGGGGTATTTTCGAACAATGAGCAGTTCTTC. The encoded protein is CASTSLAGVFSNNEQFF.

V is TRBV18 and J is TRBJ1-6; 9 bases align to TRBD1. CDR1 and CDR2 from the germline V gene are KGHSH and LQKENI. Germline trimming cut 2 bases from V and 7 bases from J; bases unmatched to any gene: 9. The CDR3 runs to 17 residues. As DNA, the CDR3 is TGTGCCAGCTCACCAATGGTGACAGGGGGTGGGAATTCACCCCTCCACTTT. Encoded protein: CASSPMVTGGGNSPLHF.

The chain couples TRBV7-8 to TRBJ1-2; D is possibly TRBD1 (6 bases). Between the trimmed V and J ends, which lost 1 base and 0 bases, there was a span of 12 bases. There are 16 residues in the CDR3. Germline assignment: CDR1 SGHVS and CDR2 FQNEAQ. CDR3 bases: TGTGCCAGCAGCTTAGTAGGCGGGGGGCCTAACTATGGCTACACCTTC. This encodes CASSLVGGGPNYGYTF.

This rearrangement joins TRBV6-5 to TRBJ1-2; D ambiguous. CDR1 and CDR2 (germline): MNHEY, SVGAGI. V lost 6 bases and J lost 6, with 14 bases in between. The CDR3 loop spans 13 amino acids. The CDR3 sequence: CASRETVGHGYTF. The CDR3 bases are TGTGCCAGCAGAGAAACAGTTGGCCATGGCTACACCTTC.

This clone was picked up a small number of times. The chain combines TRBV4-2 with TRBJ2-3, with 8 bases that match TRBD2. The V segment lost 1 base and the J segment 3 bases; nucleotides outside the gene matches: 3. Germline CDR1 LGHNA, CDR2 YNFKEQ. This CDR3 spans 15 amino acids. The CDR3 region is CASSQATSATDTQYF. The CDR3, as DNA: TGTGCCAGCAGCCAAGCGACTAGCGCAACAGATACGCAGTATTTT.

The V call is TRBV4-2, the J call TRBJ2-2; a weak D match, TRBD2 (6 bases). CDR3 length equals 16 residues. Trimming removed 0 bases at V and 1 base at J, with 9 bases between. Per the germline V gene, CDR1 is LGHNA and CDR2 is YNFKEQ. CDR3 in DNA: TGTGCCAGCAGCCAAGAGGCTAGCGAGAACACCGGGGAGCTGTTTTTT. Translated: CASSQEASENTGELFF.

The J gene is TRBJ1-6, the V gene TRBV11-2; TRBD1 aligns across 7 bases. CDR1 and CDR2 (germline): SGHAT, FQNNGV. The CDR3 covers 18 residues. The trim removed 2 bases at V and 8 bases at J, leaving 15 bases unmatched. This CDR3 is CASSLLEFPGQPYSPLHF. The CDR3, as DNA: TGTGCCAGCAGCTTATTGGAATTTCCGGGACAGCCTTATTCACCCCTCCACTTT.

The chain is built from TRBV2 and TRBJ1-5; the match to TRBD1 covers 9 bases. Germline trimming cut 8 bases from V and 4 bases from J; bases unmatched to any gene: 9. CDR1 SNHLY and CDR2 FYNNEI come from the germline V gene. This CDR3 spans 15 amino acids. Here the CDR3 DNA reads TGTGCCAGCGGGAGGGACAGGGACGGTAATCAGCCCCAGCATTTT. Protein: CASGRDRDGNQPQHF.

The J gene is TRBJ1-1, the V gene TRBV29-1; TRBD1 agrees at 8 bases. Germline loops: CDR1 SQVTM, CDR2 ANQGSEA. The junction had 2 bases not matched to a gene; V was cut back by 4 bases and J by 1 base. The CDR3 sequence is 13 residues long. The CDR3 nucleotides read TGCAGCGTTGTCGGACAGGGGAACACTGAAGCTTTCTTT. It translates to CSVVGQGNTEAFF.

The chain carries TRBV10-3 and TRBJ2-5, with 7 bases fitting TRBD1. Germline trimming cut 0 bases from V and 6 bases from J; bases unmatched to any gene: 4. Germline V gene sequence: CDR1 ENHRY, CDR2 SYGVKD. The length of the CDR3 is 14 residues. This CDR3 is CAISESRGLKTQYF. The CDR3 nucleotides are TGTGCCATCAGTGAGTCCAGGGGGTTAAAGACCCAGTACTTC.

This clone was found once. This chain connects TRBV7-7 to TRBJ2-3; D uncertain. CDR1 is SSHAT, CDR2 FNYEAQ, per germline (reference sequence). CDR3 length: 13 amino acids. Trimming removed 2 bases at V and 1 base at J, with 4 bases between. CDR3 protein: CASSLSGTDTQYF. In nucleotides, the CDR3 is TGTGCCAGCAGCTTAAGCGGCACAGATACGCAGTATTTT.